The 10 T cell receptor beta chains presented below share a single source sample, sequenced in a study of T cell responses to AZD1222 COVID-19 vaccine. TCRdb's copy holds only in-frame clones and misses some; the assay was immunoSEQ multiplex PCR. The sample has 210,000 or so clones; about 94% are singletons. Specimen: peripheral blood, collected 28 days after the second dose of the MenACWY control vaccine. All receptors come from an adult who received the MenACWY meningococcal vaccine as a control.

DNA for the CDR3: TGTGCCAGCAGTGGGGGGACTAGCGGGAGATACGAGCAGTACTTC. Protein sequence: CASSGGTSGRYEQYF. The chain couples TRBV28 to TRBJ2-7; the match to TRBD2 covers 14 bases. CDR3 length: 15 residues. Germline CDR1 is MDHEN and CDR2 is SYDVKM. J gave up 4 bases and V 5 bases, and 4 bases lay outside the gene matches.

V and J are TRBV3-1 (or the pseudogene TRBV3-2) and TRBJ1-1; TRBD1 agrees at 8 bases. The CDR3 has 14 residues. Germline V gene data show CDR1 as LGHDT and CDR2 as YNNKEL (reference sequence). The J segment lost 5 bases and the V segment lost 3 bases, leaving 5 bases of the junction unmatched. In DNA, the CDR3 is TGTGCCAGCAGCCATGGACAGGGAGGTACTGAAGCTTTCTTT. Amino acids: CASSHGQGGTEAFF.

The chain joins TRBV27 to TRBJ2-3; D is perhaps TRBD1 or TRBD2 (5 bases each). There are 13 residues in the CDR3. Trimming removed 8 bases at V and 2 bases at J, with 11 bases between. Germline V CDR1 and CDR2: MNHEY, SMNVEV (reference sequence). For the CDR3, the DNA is TGTGCCAGCGGGGGTCCCAACACAGATACGCAGTATTTT. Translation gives CASGGPNTDTQYF.

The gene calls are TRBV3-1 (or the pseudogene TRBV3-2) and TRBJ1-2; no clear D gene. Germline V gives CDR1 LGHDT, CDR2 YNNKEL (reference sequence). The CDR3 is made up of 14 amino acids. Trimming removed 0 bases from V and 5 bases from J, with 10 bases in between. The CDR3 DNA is TGTGCCAGCAGCCAAGATATTGTCTCTTATGGCTACACCTTC. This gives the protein CASSQDIVSYGYTF.

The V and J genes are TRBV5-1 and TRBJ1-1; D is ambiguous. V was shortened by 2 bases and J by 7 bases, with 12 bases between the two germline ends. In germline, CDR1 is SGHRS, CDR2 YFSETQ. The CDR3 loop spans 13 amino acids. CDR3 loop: CASSFLGSNEAFF. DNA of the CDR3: TGCGCCAGCAGCTTTCTGGGATCTAATGAAGCTTTCTTT. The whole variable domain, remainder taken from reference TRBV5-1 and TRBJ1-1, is KAGVTQTPRYLIKTRGQQVTLSCSPISGHRSVSWYQQTPGQGLQFLFEYFSETQRNKGNFPGRFSGRQFSNSRSEMNVSTLELGDSALYLCASSFLGSNEAFFGQGTRLTVV.

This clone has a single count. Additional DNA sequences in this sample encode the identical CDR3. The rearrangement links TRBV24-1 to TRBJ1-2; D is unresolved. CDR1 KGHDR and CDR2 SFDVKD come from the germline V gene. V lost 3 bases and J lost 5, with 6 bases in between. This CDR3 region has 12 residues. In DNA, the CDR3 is TGTGCCACCAGTGATCGAGGGTATGGCTACACCTTC. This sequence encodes CATSDRGYGYTF.

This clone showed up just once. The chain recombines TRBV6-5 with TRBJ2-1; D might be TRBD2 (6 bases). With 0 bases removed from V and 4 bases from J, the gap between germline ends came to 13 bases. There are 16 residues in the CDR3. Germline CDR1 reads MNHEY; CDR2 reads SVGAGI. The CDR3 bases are TGTGCCAGCAGTTACTCAATCACTAGCAGTTACAATGAGCAGTTCTTC. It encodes CASSYSITSSYNEQFF.

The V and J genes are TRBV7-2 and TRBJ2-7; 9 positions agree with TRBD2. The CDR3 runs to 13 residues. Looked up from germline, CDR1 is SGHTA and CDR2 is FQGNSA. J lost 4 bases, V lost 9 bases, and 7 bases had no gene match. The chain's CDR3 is CASGGGARYEQYF. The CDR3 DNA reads TGTGCCAGTGGCGGGGGGGCGAGGTACGAGCAGTACTTC.

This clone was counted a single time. CDR3 in DNA: TGTGCCAGCAGCAGAGGACAGGGAGTAGGCGGGGAGCTGTTTTTT. Translation: CASSRGQGVGGELFF. The rearrangement uses TRBV21-1 and TRBJ2-2; TRBD1 is the table's D call and was not checked against the DNA. TRBV21-1 is tagged as a pseudogene. The CDR3 loop spans 15 amino acids.

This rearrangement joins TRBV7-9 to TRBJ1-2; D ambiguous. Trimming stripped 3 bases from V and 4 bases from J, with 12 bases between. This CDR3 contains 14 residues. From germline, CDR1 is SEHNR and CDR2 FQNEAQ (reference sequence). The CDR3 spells CASSFHPAFYGYTF. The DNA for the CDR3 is TGTGCCAGCAGCTTTCACCCTGCTTTCTATGGCTACACCTTC.